Given below is one TCR beta chain in context. Those who donated, Caucasian adults without exception, all lived in Nashville, Tennessee. These data belong to a study of shared clonotypes between healthy human individuals. In replicate PCRs of sorted subsets, about 200 ng DNA, roughly 27,000 T cell genomes, was used. The method was immunoSEQ multiplex PCR; TCRdb's version includes in-frame clones alone and lacks a portion of them. The sample includes 2 million to 2.5 million clones, around 93% seen only once; the top ten take about 0.36%. The germline V gene has CDR1 MGHRA and CDR2 YSYEKL. CDR3 length equals 15 residues. V was shortened by 4 bases and J by 4 bases, with 15 bases between the two germline ends.

This chain connects TRBV4-1 to TRBJ2-3, with a tentative D call TRBD1 (6 bases). The TCR sequence derives from a man younger than 35 in good health. Some clones in this sample may be carry-over from other donors' samples. Sequences were obtained from naive CD4+ T cells from PBMCs. The sample's subset: CD45RA+ positively selected. CDR3 loop: CASSPQTGLADTQYF. The CDR3 region has the DNA TGCGCCAGCAGCCCCCAAACAGGGCTCGCAGATACGCAGTATTTT.